These 28 T cell receptor beta chains came from one sample sequenced in a study of Ad26.COV2.S vaccination and SARS-CoV-2 variants. As to treatment: some 19 received Ad26.COV2.S at low or high dose, single or two shots; roughly five received placebo; per-sample allocation not given. Material that was analyzed had been drawn on day 63 after the first vaccine or placebo injection. Assay used: immunoSEQ multiplex PCR; TCRdb lists only in-frame clones, some missing. Of fewer than 500,000 clones listed, 90% are singletons. Sequenced here: peripheral blood, sampled in a trial of Ad26.COV2.S vaccine versus placebo. These receptors were taken from a person between 18 and 65 years old who received the Ad26.COV2.S COVID-19 vaccine or a placebo.

The chain has TRBV7-2 and TRBJ2-1; 7 positions match TRBD2. From germline, CDR1 is SGHTA and CDR2 FQGNSA. This CDR3 has 17 amino acids. Germline trimming cut 1 base from V and 7 bases from J; bases unmatched to any gene: 13. This chain's CDR3 is CASSLEAGALVANEQFF. CDR3 coding DNA: TGTGCCAGCAGCTTAGAGGCGGGAGCCCTGGTAGCGAATGAGCAGTTCTTC. Together with reference TRBV7-2 and TRBJ2-1, the CDR3 gives the full variable domain: GAGVSQSPSNKVTEKGKDVELRCDPISGHTALYWYRQSLGQGLEFLIYFQGNSAPDKSGLPSDRFSAERTGGSVSTLTIQRTQQEDSAVYLCASSLEAGALVANEQFFGPGTRLTVL.

The table lists this clone with a count of one. The V gene is TRBV5-5, the J gene TRBJ2-7; D uncertain. Trimming shortened V by 4 bases and J by 3 bases, and 17 bases separated the two germline ends. CDR1 is SGHKS, CDR2 YYEKEE, per germline (reference sequence). The CDR3 runs 15 residues. CDR3 in amino acids: CASSVKFGSDYEQYF. The CDR3 DNA is TGTGCCAGCAGCGTAAAGTTCGGATCGGACTACGAGCAGTACTTC.

The chain recombines TRBV10-3 with TRBJ2-1; 7 bases align to TRBD2. Germline loops: CDR1 ENHRY, CDR2 SYGVKD. After removal of 2 bases from V and 1 base from J, the junction contained 8 bases not matched to a gene. This CDR3 has 17 amino acids. This chain's CDR3 is CAISEKRLARSYNEQFF. CDR3 nucleotides: TGTGCCATCAGTGAGAAAAGACTAGCCCGATCCTACAATGAGCAGTTCTTC.

The chain carries TRBV7-2 and TRBJ2-2, with TRBD2 matching 9 bases. Germline-derived CDR1 and CDR2 are SGHTA and FQGNSA. The CDR3 extends over 15 amino acids. With V trimmed by 5 bases and J by 5 bases, 6 bases remained unmatched. CDR3 DNA sequence: TGTGCCAGCAGCCGTAGCGGGAGTTCGACCGGGGAGCTGTTTTTT. Its protein is CASSRSGSSTGELFF.

This chain links TRBV3-1 (or the pseudogene TRBV3-2) with TRBJ2-1; D is uncertain. Germline CDR1 is LGHDT and CDR2 is YNNKEL (reference sequence). V dropped 1 base and J dropped 9 bases, with 25 bases sitting between them. The CDR3 is 18 residues long. Here the CDR3 DNA reads TGTGCCAGCAGCCAAGTCCTGGCGCGGAGTGTTGCTTATTGTGAGCAGTTCTTC. Translated: CASSQVLARSVAYCEQFF.

The V and J genes are TRBV28 and TRBJ2-1; no clear D gene. This CDR3 is built from 10 residues. The germline V gene encodes CDR1 MDHEN and CDR2 SYDVKM. V lost 8 bases, J lost 7 bases, and 6 bases lay in between. CDR3 amino acids: CASAFNEQFF. CDR3 bases: TGTGCCAGCGCCTTTAATGAGCAGTTCTTC.

The CDR3 coding sequence is TGTGCCAGCAGGACAGGGGGCACAGATACGCAGTATTTT. It specifies CASRTGGTDTQYF. This chain uses TRBV7-2 with TRBJ2-3; 8 positions agree with TRBD1. CDR1 and CDR2 (germline): SGHTA, FQGNSA. V was pared by 6 bases and J by 1 base, with 0 bases of the junction left unmatched. The CDR3 consists of 13 residues.

The chain employs TRBV19 and TRBJ2-7; 9 bases are a match to TRBD1. The V gene end was trimmed by 2 bases and the J gene end by 5 bases; junction bases not matched to a gene: 4. Per the germline V gene, CDR1 is LNHDA and CDR2 is SQIVND (reference sequence). This CDR3 has 14 amino acids. CDR3 nucleotide sequence: TGTGCCAGTAGTATAACTGGGACAGGGCACGAGCAGTACTTC. This gives the protein CASSITGTGHEQYF.

This sequence joins TRBV19 and TRBJ1-5; the D is unclear. Germline loops: CDR1 LNHDA, CDR2 SQIVND (reference sequence). V was shortened by 3 bases and J by 0 bases, with 9 bases between the two germline ends. There are 15 residues in the CDR3. The CDR3 sequence is CASSISGSSNQPQHF. CDR3 nucleotide sequence: TGTGCCAGTAGTATTTCGGGGTCTAGCAATCAGCCCCAGCATTTT.

V and J are TRBV5-6 and TRBJ2-7; D gene unclear. The ends were cut back, 0 bases at V and 1 base at J, with 8 bases in the middle. Germline V CDR1 and CDR2: SGHDT, YYEEEE. The CDR3 loop spans 14 amino acids. CDR3 loop: CASSLGLRSYEQYF. The CDR3, as DNA: TGTGCCAGCAGCTTGGGATTGAGGTCCTACGAGCAGTACTTC.

V gene TRBV28 combines with J gene TRBJ2-7; perhaps TRBD1 as D (5 bases). Between the trimmed V and J ends, which lost 2 bases and 7 bases, there was a span of 18 bases. This CDR3 is 15 amino acids long. CDR1 and CDR2 (germline): MDHEN, SYDVKM. The CDR3 region is CASSLGWQGSDEQYF. CDR3 nucleotides: TGTGCCAGCAGTTTAGGGTGGCAGGGTTCGGATGAGCAGTACTTC.

This clone was detected many times. This sequence joins TRBV29-1 and TRBJ2-1; 13 positions match TRBD2. V was clipped by 0 bases and J by 1 base; unmatched bases: 3. The CDR3 length is 17 residues. Germline V CDR1 and CDR2: SQVTM, ANQGSEA. The CDR3 DNA sequence: TGCAGCGTTGAAGAATGGACTAGCGGGAGTTCCTACAATGAGCAGTTCTTC. Its protein is CSVEEWTSGSSYNEQFF.

V usage is TRBV11-2 and J usage is TRBJ2-5; 11 bases match TRBD2. The CDR3 sequence is 16 residues long. Germline CDR1 SGHAT, CDR2 FQNNGV. With V trimmed by 3 bases and J by 4 bases, 7 bases remained unmatched. In DNA form, the CDR3 reads TGTGCCAGCAGCTTTGGGACTAGCGGTTTAAGAGAGACCCAGTACTTC. Translation: CASSFGTSGLRETQYF.

This sequence joins TRBV7-2 and TRBJ2-7, with TRBD1 matching 7 bases. CDR3 size: 15 residues. Looked up from germline, CDR1 is SGHTA and CDR2 is FQGNSA. J gave up 7 bases and V 5 bases, and 14 bases lay outside the gene matches. In nucleotides, the CDR3 is TGTGCCAGCAGCCCCCCCCAGGGGACAGTGAAAGAGCAGTACTTC. Translating gives CASSPPQGTVKEQYF.

CDR3 sequence reads: CASSTGSGTGEQYF. The CDR3 DNA sequence: TGCGCCAGCAGCACGGGTAGCGGGACGGGGGAGCAGTACTTC. J is TRBJ2-7 and V is TRBV4-3; TRBD2 matches 8 bases. This CDR3 contains 14 residues. Germline lookup yields CDR1 LGHNA and CDR2 YSLEER. The V and J ends lost 5 bases and 7 bases, in that order; junction bases with no gene match: 10.

The J gene is TRBJ1-5, the V gene TRBV2; D is uncertain. The V gene's germline CDR1 is SNHLY and CDR2 FYNNEI. V was shortened by 5 bases and J by 5 bases, with 10 bases between the two germline ends. CDR3 size: 13 residues. CDR3 residues: CASSPTQDQPQHF. The DNA of the CDR3 is TGTGCCAGCAGTCCTACGCAAGATCAGCCCCAGCATTTT.

The V gene is TRBV6-4, the J gene TRBJ2-2; no clear D. The germline V and J ends were trimmed by 5 bases and 4 bases, with 11 bases remaining between them. Germline CDR1 and CDR2: MRHNA and SNTAGT. The CDR3 spans 14 residues. The CDR3 region is CASSQARSTGELFF. The CDR3 DNA reads TGTGCCAGCAGTCAGGCCAGGAGCACCGGGGAGCTGTTTTTT.

The chain couples TRBV6-2 or TRBV6-3 to TRBJ2-3, with TRBD2 matching 13 bases. With 4 bases clipped from V and 4 bases from J, the junction kept 5 bases outside the gene matches. Germline loops: CDR1 MNHEY, CDR2 SVGEGT. The CDR3 covers 16 residues. CDR3 region: CASSSGLAGVPDTQYF. In nucleotides, the CDR3 is TGTGCCAGCAGTTCCGGACTAGCGGGAGTCCCAGATACGCAGTATTTT.

The genes are TRBV5-1 and TRBJ2-5, with 9 bases identical to TRBD2. The CDR3 consists of 16 residues. Germline assignment: CDR1 SGHRS and CDR2 YFSETQ. J was trimmed by 5 bases and V by 0 bases; bases with no gene match: 8. The CDR3 protein is CASSLAVLAGVETQYF. DNA of the CDR3: TGCGCCAGCAGCTTGGCCGTTTTAGCGGGAGTTGAGACCCAGTACTTC.

V is TRBV28 and J is TRBJ1-3, with a possible D match to TRBD1 (6 bases). The V and J ends lost 6 bases and 1 base respectively, with 13 bases between them. There are 15 residues in the CDR3. Per germline, CDR1 MDHEN and CDR2 SYDVKM. The CDR3, as DNA: TGTGCCAGCAGCATCCTAGGGGGGTCTGGAAACACCATATATTTT. It codes for CASSILGGSGNTIYF. Full variable domain (rest looked up from reference TRBV28 and TRBJ1-3): DVKVTQSSRYLVKRTGEKVFLECVQDMDHENMFWYRQDPGLGLRLIYFSYDVKMKEKGDIPEGYSVSREKKERFSLILESASTNQTSMYLCASSILGGSGNTIYFGEGSWLTVV.

The rearrangement joins TRBV11-2 to TRBJ2-5; possibly TRBD2 for D (6 bases). Germline loops: CDR1 SGHAT, CDR2 FQNNGV. This CDR3 is built from 12 residues. Trimming pared 0 bases from V and 7 bases from J, leaving 6 bases between. The CDR3 nucleotides read TGTGCCAGCAGCTTAGAGGGGGGGACCCAGTACTTC. Protein sequence: CASSLEGGTQYF.

This chain links TRBV7-9 with TRBJ2-5; 9 nucleotides line up with TRBD1. Germline CDR1 SEHNR, CDR2 FQNEAQ (reference sequence). The V and J ends lost 4 bases and 3 bases, in that order; junction bases with no gene match: 3. The CDR3 is 14 residues long. CDR3 residues: CASSSTGGEETQYF. The CDR3 bases are TGTGCCAGCAGCTCTACAGGGGGCGAAGAGACCCAGTACTTC. The whole variable domain, filled in from reference TRBV7-9 and TRBJ2-5, reads DTGVSQNPRHKITKRGQNVTFRCDPISEHNRLYWYRQTLGQGPEFLTYFQNEAQLEKSRLLSDRFSAERPKGSFSTLEIQRTEQGDSAMYLCASSSTGGEETQYFGPGTRLLVL.

The V call is TRBV28, the J call TRBJ2-1; 8 bases align to TRBD2. The CDR3 runs 16 residues. The trim removed 1 base at V and 0 bases at J, leaving 2 bases unmatched. Germline V gene data show CDR1 as MDHEN and CDR2 as SYDVKM. The CDR3 bases are TGTGCCAGCAGTTTATTCGGGAGGGGCTCCTACAATGAGCAGTTCTTC. Translated, it gives CASSLFGRGSYNEQFF.

This sequence joins TRBV19 and TRBJ2-5; D unresolved. CDR3 size: 13 residues. CDR1 is LNHDA, CDR2 SQIVND, per germline (reference sequence). Trimming pared 7 bases from V and 4 bases from J, leaving 13 bases between. The CDR3 nucleotides are TGTGCCAGTACTATCGGATTTGGAGAGACCCAGTACTTC. It is translated as CASTIGFGETQYF.

This sequence joins TRBV9 and TRBJ2-1, with unresolved D. Germline V CDR1 and CDR2: SGDLS, YYNGEE. V lost 0 bases and J lost 5, with 9 bases in between. The CDR3 has 14 amino acids. CDR3 coding DNA: TGTGCCAGCAGCGTAGCCATACTTAACAATGAGCAGTTCTTC. Protein: CASSVAILNNEQFF.

V and J are TRBV28 and TRBJ2-7; D remains unclear. The ends were cut back, 2 bases at V and 4 bases at J, with 6 bases in the middle. The germline V gene has CDR1 MDHEN and CDR2 SYDVKM. The CDR3 contains 12 residues. The CDR3 DNA follows: TGTGCCAGCAGTTTAGTGGCTTACGAGCAGTACTTC. Residues: CASSLVAYEQYF.

This rearrangement joins TRBV7-2 to TRBJ2-3; 9 bases line up with TRBD2. This CDR3 spans 17 amino acids. Germline CDR1 is SGHTA and CDR2 is FQGNSA. V shed 1 base, J shed 2 bases, and the junction held 7 bases outside the gene matches. CDR3 nucleotide sequence: TGTGCCAGCAGCTTAGGGGGCGTAGCGGGAGCCACAGATACGCAGTATTTT. It specifies CASSLGGVAGATDTQYF.

The chain carries TRBV7-9 and TRBJ2-7; 8 bases agree with TRBD2. The germline V gene encodes CDR1 SEHNR and CDR2 FQNEAQ (reference sequence). The CDR3 covers 14 residues. Losses at the gene ends were 5 bases for V and 4 bases for J; bases not matched to a gene: 7. CDR3 loop: CASSQSGRKYEQYF. Written as DNA, the CDR3 is TGTGCCAGCAGCCAGAGCGGGAGAAAATACGAGCAGTACTTC.